These 8 T cell receptor beta chains originate from one sample sequenced in a study of PD-L1 blockade in urothelial cancer. The data were produced by immunoSEQ multiplex PCR, yet TCRdb's version contains in-frame clones alone and is incomplete. The data show over 15,000 clones, with approximately 80% seen just once and more than 1.5% held by the top ten. Documented time point: peripheral blood 6 weeks after treatment start. The material was PBMCs, obtained around atezolizumab (anti-PD-L1) treatment. The receptors stem from a man aged 45-65 years with urothelial cancer.

The chain joins TRBV15 to TRBJ2-3; 7 bases agree with TRBD2. V lost 3 bases and J lost 6; bases outside the gene matches: 12. CDR3 length: 16 amino acids. Germline V CDR1 and CDR2: LNHNV, YYDKDF (reference sequence). The CDR3 DNA follows: TGTGCCACCAGCAGGGGTCTGACTAGCAACATGGATACGCAGTATTTT. Translated, it gives CATSRGLTSNMDTQYF.

The chain employs TRBV7-4 and TRBJ1-5; D is undetermined. The germline V gene has CDR1 SGHVT and CDR2 SQSDAQ. The CDR3 has 15 amino acids. The V and J ends lost 4 bases and 3 bases respectively, with 13 bases between them. The CDR3: CASSSLQSFNQPQHF. CDR3 nucleotides: TGTGCCAGCAGCTCATTACAGAGTTTCAATCAGCCCCAGCATTTT.

The V and J genes are TRBV16 and TRBJ1-4; 10 nucleotides align to TRBD1. The CDR3 is made up of 15 amino acids. J gave up 8 bases and V 5 bases, and 8 bases lay outside the gene matches. The germline V gene has CDR1 KGHSY and CDR2 FQNENV. The CDR3 region has the DNA TGTGCCAGCAGCGCCTCCGGGACAGGGGCGGAAAAACTGTTTTTT. It specifies CASSASGTGAEKLFF.

The V call is TRBV5-4, the J call TRBJ1-2; 8 bases agree with TRBD1. Germline CDR1 is SGHNT and CDR2 is YYREEE (reference sequence). This CDR3 has 14 residues. V trimming: 5 bases; J trimming: 3 bases; junction bases outside the gene matches: 6. The CDR3 region is CASSRTGPHYGYTF. As DNA, the CDR3 is TGTGCCAGCAGTCGGACAGGGCCGCACTATGGCTACACCTTC.

V is TRBV9 and J is TRBJ2-3; 9 bases line up with TRBD1. The J segment lost 8 bases and the V segment lost 0 bases, leaving 10 bases of the junction unmatched. The CDR3 is 16 amino acids. In germline, CDR1 is SGDLS, CDR2 YYNGEE. In nucleotides, the CDR3 is TGTGCCAGCAGCGTAGAAACAGGGGGCCGGGCAGGTACGCAGTATTTT. Its translation is CASSVETGGRAGTQYF. The full variable domain, completed using reference TRBV9 and TRBJ2-3, is DSGVTQTPKHLITATGQRVTLRCSPRSGDLSVYWYQQSLDQGLQFLIQYYNGEERAKGNILERFSAQQFPDLHSELNLSSLELGDSALYFCASSVETGGRAGTQYFGPGTRLTVL.

The chain couples TRBV27 to TRBJ1-2, with D perhaps matching TRBD1 (6 bases). The germline CDR1 and CDR2 sequences are MNHEY and SMNVEV (reference sequence). V shed 4 bases and J shed 5 bases, with 14 bases lying between them. This CDR3 has 14 residues. The CDR3 DNA is TGTGCCAGCAGTTGGACAGCCGAATTATATGGCTACACCTTC. Its translation: CASSWTAELYGYTF.

The rearrangement links TRBV6-5 to TRBJ1-6; TRBD1 agrees at 9 bases. Per germline, CDR1 MNHEY and CDR2 SVGAGI. This CDR3 contains 15 residues. With V trimmed by 2 bases and J by 10 bases, 6 bases remained unmatched. The CDR3 here is CASSYGDRVDSPLHF. DNA of the CDR3: TGTGCCAGCAGTTACGGGGACAGGGTAGACTCACCCCTCCACTTT.

The J gene is TRBJ2-3, the V gene TRBV14; D is perhaps TRBD1 (5 bases). V was clipped by 3 bases and J by 4 bases, with 11 bases between them. The germline V gene encodes CDR1 SGHDN and CDR2 FVKESK. The CDR3 length is 14 residues. The CDR3 reads CASSQQGIADTQYF. The CDR3, as DNA: TGTGCCAGCAGCCAGCAGGGAATCGCAGATACGCAGTATTTT.